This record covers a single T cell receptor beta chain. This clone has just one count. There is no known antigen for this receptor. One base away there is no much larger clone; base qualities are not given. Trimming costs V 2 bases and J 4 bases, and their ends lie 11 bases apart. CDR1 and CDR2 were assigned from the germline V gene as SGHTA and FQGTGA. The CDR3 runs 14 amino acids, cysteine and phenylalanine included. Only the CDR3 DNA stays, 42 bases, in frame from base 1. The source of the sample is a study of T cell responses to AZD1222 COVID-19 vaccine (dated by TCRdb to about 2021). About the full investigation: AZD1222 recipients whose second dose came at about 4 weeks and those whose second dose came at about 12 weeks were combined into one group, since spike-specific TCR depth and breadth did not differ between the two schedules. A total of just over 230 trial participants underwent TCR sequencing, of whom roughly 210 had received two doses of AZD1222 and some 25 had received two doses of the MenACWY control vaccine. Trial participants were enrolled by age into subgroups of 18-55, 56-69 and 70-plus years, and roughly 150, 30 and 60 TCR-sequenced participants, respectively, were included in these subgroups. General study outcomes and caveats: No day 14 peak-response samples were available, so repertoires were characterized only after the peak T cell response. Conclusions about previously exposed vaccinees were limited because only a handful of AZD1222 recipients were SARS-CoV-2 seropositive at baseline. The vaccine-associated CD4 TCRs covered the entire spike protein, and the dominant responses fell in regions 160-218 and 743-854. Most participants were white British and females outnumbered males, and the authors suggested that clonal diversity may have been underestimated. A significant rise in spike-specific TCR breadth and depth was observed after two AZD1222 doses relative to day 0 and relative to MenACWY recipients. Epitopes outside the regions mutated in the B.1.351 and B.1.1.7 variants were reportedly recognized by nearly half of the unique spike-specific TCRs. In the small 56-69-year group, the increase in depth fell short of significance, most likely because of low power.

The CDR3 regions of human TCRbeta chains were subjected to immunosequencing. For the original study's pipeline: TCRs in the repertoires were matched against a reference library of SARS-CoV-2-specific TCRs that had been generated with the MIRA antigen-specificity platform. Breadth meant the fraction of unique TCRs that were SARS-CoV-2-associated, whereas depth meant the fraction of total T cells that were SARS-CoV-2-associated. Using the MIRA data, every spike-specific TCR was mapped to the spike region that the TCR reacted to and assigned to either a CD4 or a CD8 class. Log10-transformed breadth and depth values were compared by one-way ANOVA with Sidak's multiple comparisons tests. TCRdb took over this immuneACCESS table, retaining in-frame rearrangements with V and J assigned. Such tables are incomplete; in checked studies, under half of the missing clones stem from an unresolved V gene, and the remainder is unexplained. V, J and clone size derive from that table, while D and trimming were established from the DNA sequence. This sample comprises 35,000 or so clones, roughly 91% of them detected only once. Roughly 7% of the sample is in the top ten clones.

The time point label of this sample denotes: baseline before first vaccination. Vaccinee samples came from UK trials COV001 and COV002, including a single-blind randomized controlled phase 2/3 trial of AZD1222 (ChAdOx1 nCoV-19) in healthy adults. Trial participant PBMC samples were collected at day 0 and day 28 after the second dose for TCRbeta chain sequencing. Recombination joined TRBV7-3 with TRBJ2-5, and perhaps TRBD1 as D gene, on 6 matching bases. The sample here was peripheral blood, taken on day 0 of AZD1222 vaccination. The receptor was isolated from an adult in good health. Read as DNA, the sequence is TGTGCCAGCAGCTTAGGGGGCCTGGGAGAGACCCAGTACTTC. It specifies CASSLGGLGETQYF.